This is a list of T cell receptor beta chains from one sample in a study of blood T cell repertoires in COVID-19. Repertoires were generated with immunoSEQ multiplex PCR, while TCRdb's copy carries only in-frame clones and drops some. The sample has about 270,000 clones, approximately 84% seen once. What was sequenced was peripheral blood. The receptor set was obtained from a human donor with COVID-19, enrolled during active disease. The donor label of this sample is uncertain. Each CDR3 is given with its conserved first and last residue. The D gene is left open where the match is weak. The size field is filled for only some rows; it gives once, few, many or a size class.

j_call v_call clone_size d_call cdr3_nt cdr3_aa
TRBJ1-5 TRBV15 NA TRBD1 TGTGCCACCAGCACGGGACAGGGTGGGAATCAGCCCCAGCATTTT CATSTGQGGNQPQHF
TRBJ2-3 TRBV7-6 NA TRBD1 TGTGCCAGCAGCTTAGGGGGGACCGGGACAGTCGATTTCACAGATACGCAGTATTTT CASSLGGTGTVDFTDTQYF
TRBJ2-2 TRBV21-1 NA NA TGTGCCAGCAGCAAAGGGTCCGGGACAGGGTTGAGCGGGGAGCTGTTTTTT CASSKGSGTGLSGELFF
TRBJ2-2 TRBV6-2/TRBV6-3 NA NA TGTGCCAGCAGTTCCCGGACATTCGGGGAGCTGTTTTTT CASSSRTFGELFF
TRBJ2-7 TRBV28 few NA TGTGCCAGCAGTTTACCGACTGAGTACGAGCAGTACTTC CASSLPTEYEQYF
TRBJ2-3 TRBV7-2 NA TRBD2 TGTGCCAGCAGCGCCCGACTAGCGGGAGCCACAGATACGCAGTATTTT CASSARLAGATDTQYF
TRBJ2-3 TRBV27 once TRBD2 TGTGCCAGCAGTTTAGAGGCTAGCGGGAGGGTGGGAGATACGCAGTATTTT CASSLEASGRVGDTQYF
TRBJ2-1 TRBV28 NA TRBD2 TGTGCCAGCAGTTCCACCTCGACTAGCAGGGTCGAGCAGTTCTTC CASSSTSTSRVEQFF
TRBJ1-1 TRBV7-9 NA NA TGTGCCAGCAGCTTGGAGCCCACTGAAGCTTTCTTT CASSLEPTEAFF
TRBJ2-1 TRBV15 NA TRBD2 TGTGCCACCAGCGCTTTGACTAGCGGGAGCTGGGATGAGCAGTTCTTC CATSALTSGSWDEQFF
TRBJ2-7 TRBV28 NA TRBD1 TGTGCCAGCAGTTTTGAGGGACAGCGAAACTACGAGCAGTACTTC CASSFEGQRNYEQYF
TRBJ2-7 TRBV4-2 NA TRBD2 TGTGCCAGCAGCGGGACTAGCGGATCCTACGAGCAGTACTTC CASSGTSGSYEQYF
TRBJ2-6 TRBV5-1 NA TRBD1 TGCGCCAGCAGCTTGGGGGACAGGGGCGGGCACTCTGGGGCCAACGTCCTGACTTTC CASSLGDRGGHSGANVLTF
TRBJ1-2 TRBV28 once TRBD1 TGTGCCAGCAGTTTAACGGGGACAGGGGCTAACTATGGCTACACCTTC CASSLTGTGANYGYTF
TRBJ2-1 TRBV5-6 NA TRBD2 TGTGCCAGCAGCGATGCCGGGACTAGAGAAGTAAATGAGCAGTTCTTC CASSDAGTREVNEQFF
TRBJ2-3 TRBV24-1 NA TRBD1 TGTGCCACCAGTAGTCCCGAGACAGGGGAAACAGATACGCAGTATTTT CATSSPETGETDTQYF
TRBJ2-1 TRBV3-1/TRBV3-2 NA NA TGTGCCAGCAGCCCAGAAGTGACTAGACCCTACAATGAGCAGTTCTTC CASSPEVTRPYNEQFF
TRBJ2-5 TRBV18 few TRBD2 TGTGCCAGCTCACCAAATGGACTAGCCGGAAAGACCCAGTACTTC CASSPNGLAGKTQYF
TRBJ1-2 TRBV25-1 NA TRBD1 TGTGCCAGCAGTAATGACAGGGGGCATAATGGCTACACCTTC CASSNDRGHNGYTF
TRBJ1-2 TRBV28 NA NA TGTGCCAGCAGTAGTCGGGAGGGCTACACCTTC CASSSREGYTF
TRBJ2-3 TRBV7-2 NA NA TGTGCCAGCAGCTTAGCGTATCGGACAGATACGCAGTATTTT CASSLAYRTDTQYF
TRBJ2-1 TRBV6-5 NA NA TGTGCCAGCAGTAACACCGACTCCTACAATGAGCAGTTCTTC CASSNTDSYNEQFF
TRBJ1-4 TRBV27 NA NA TGTGCCAGCAGTGGAACGAGGGAAAAACTGTTTTTT CASSGTREKLFF